A single sample gave rise to the 15 T cell receptor beta chains below, sequenced in a study of T-cell memory formation after mild COVID-19. A single record per CDR3 protein comes from TCRdb applying MiXCR to the 5' RACE reads. The data show some 600,000 distinct CDR3 sequences, around 16% seen once. Sequenced material: PBMCs or a T cell subset sorted from them (not recorded which). The receptor set was obtained from an adult woman who had mild COVID-19 (a few samples of this study predate the infection). Cell type and time point are not known.

This chain connects TRBV5-1 to TRBJ1-2; no reliable D call. This CDR3 has 19 residues. Germline V gene data show CDR1 as SGHRS and CDR2 as YFSETQ. V lost 0 bases to trimming and J lost 2 bases, with 23 bases between them. The CDR3 DNA reads TGCGCCAGCAGCTTGGTGGGTCAGACTTCGTTCGGTTGGAACTATGGCTACACCTTC. It specifies CASSLVGQTSFGWNYGYTF.

V gene TRBV27 combines with J gene TRBJ1-6; D ambiguous. The CDR3 has 16 amino acids. Germline lookup yields CDR1 MNHEY and CDR2 SMNVEV (reference sequence). V lost 2 bases and J 7 bases, leaving 15 bases between the germline ends. In DNA form, the CDR3 reads TGTGCCAGCAGTTTACGGGCTTACTGGGAAAATTCACCCCTCCACTTT. It yields the protein CASSLRAYWENSPLHF.

The table lists this clonotype with a few counts. The chain carries TRBV4-2 and TRBJ2-3; 10 nucleotides match TRBD2. Germline trimming cut 2 bases from V and 6 bases from J; bases unmatched to any gene: 5. The germline CDR1 and CDR2 sequences are LGHNA and YNFKEQ. The CDR3 length is 15 residues. CDR3 region: CASSQIAGGRDTQYF. CDR3 bases: TGTGCCAGCAGCCAAATAGCGGGGGGCCGGGATACGCAGTATTTT.

This clonotype showed up just a few times. The chain links TRBV3-1 to TRBJ1-5, with 8 bases fitting TRBD1. The CDR3 has 15 residues. Germline CDR1 LGHDT, CDR2 YNNKEL (reference sequence). V dropped 4 bases and J dropped 0; count of bases not matched to a gene: 2. CDR3 nucleotides: TGTGCCAGCAGCCCGACAGGGGCTAGCAATCAGCCCCAGCATTTT. This codes for CASSPTGASNQPQHF.

Concerning this clonotype: An end of the junction does not agree with germline; a read error may underlie this. The chain is built from TRBV20-1 and TRBJ1-4; unclear D gene. The CDR3 covers 15 residues. Per the germline V gene, CDR1 is DFQATT and CDR2 is SNEGSKA (reference sequence). The CDR3: CSARDPGRAKEKLFF. In DNA, the CDR3 is TGCAGTGCTAGAGATCCGGGGAGGGCTAAGGAAAAACTGTTTTTT.

This clonotype was detected only a few times. V gene TRBV4-2 combines with J gene TRBJ2-6; D unclear. The CDR3 has 16 amino acids. Germline V gene sequence: CDR1 LGHNA, CDR2 YNFKEQ. Trimming left V 0 bases short and J 2 bases short, with 8 bases between. The CDR3 reads CASSQDLRAGANVLTF. In DNA, the CDR3 is TGTGCCAGCAGCCAAGATTTAAGAGCTGGGGCCAACGTCCTGACTTTC.

The J gene is TRBJ2-7, the V gene TRBV12-3 or TRBV12-4; D remains ambiguous. Trimming left V 4 bases short and J 2 bases short, with 12 bases between. The CDR3 loop spans 14 amino acids. The CDR3 loop reads CASSSGPLPYEQYF. CDR3 nucleotide sequence: TGTGCCAGCAGTTCCGGACCGCTACCCTACGAGCAGTACTTC.

This clonotype was picked up a small number of times. The chain couples TRBV6-5 to TRBJ1-1; D is undetermined. V lost 4 bases and J lost 0, with 12 bases in between. The CDR3 extends over 15 amino acids. Germline V lookup: CDR1 MNHEY, CDR2 SVGAGI. CDR3 coding DNA: TGTGCCAGCAGTTTCCAGCGCATGATGAACACTGAAGCTTTCTTT. Its translation: CASSFQRMMNTEAFF.

This clonotype has at least ten counts. V is TRBV4-3 and J is TRBJ2-1, with 10 bases identical to TRBD2. There are 15 residues in the CDR3. The V and J ends lost 3 bases and 4 bases, in that order; junction bases with no gene match: 3. CDR1 is LGHNA, CDR2 YSLEER, per germline. CDR3: CASSQLAGEYNEQFF. DNA of the CDR3: TGCGCCAGCAGCCAGCTAGCGGGAGAGTACAATGAGCAGTTCTTC.

The sample holds many counts of this clonotype. The CDR3 DNA sequence: TGTGCCAGCAGTTCCGGACTAGCTTACGAGCAGTACTTC. Its protein product is CASSSGLAYEQYF. The V gene is TRBV27, the J gene TRBJ2-7, with 8 bases fitting TRBD2. With 4 bases clipped from V and 4 bases from J, the junction kept 3 bases outside the gene matches. Germline CDR1 MNHEY, CDR2 SMNVEV (reference sequence). The length of the CDR3 is 13 residues.

This clonotype was counted only a few times. The chain employs TRBV7-3 and TRBJ2-2; D is unclear. V was clipped by 8 bases and J by 1 base, with 26 bases between them. CDR1 is SGHTA, CDR2 FQGTGA, per germline. The CDR3 covers 19 residues. The CDR3, as DNA: TGTGCCAGCGGCAATAGGTCTCCTCACAAGTCTGAGAACACCGGGGAGCTGTTTTTT. This sequence encodes CASGNRSPHKSENTGELFF.

The V call is TRBV7-2, the J call TRBJ2-1, with D unclear. Between the trimmed V and J ends, which lost 1 base and 9 bases, there was a span of 10 bases. CDR1 is SGHTA and CDR2 is FQGNSA in the germline V gene. The CDR3 is made up of 13 amino acids. CDR3 sequence reads: CASSLDRIGEQFF. The CDR3 region has the DNA TGTGCCAGCAGCTTAGACCGCATTGGTGAGCAGTTCTTC. Together with reference TRBV7-2 and TRBJ2-1, the CDR3 gives the full variable domain: GAGVSQSPSNKVTEKGKDVELRCDPISGHTALYWYRQSLGQGLEFLIYFQGNSAPDKSGLPSDRFSAERTGGSVSTLTIQRTQQEDSAVYLCASSLDRIGEQFFGPGTRLTVL.

V is TRBV6-5 and J is TRBJ2-7; tentative D call: TRBD2 (6 bases). Trimming pared 6 bases from V and 0 bases from J, leaving 15 bases between. The CDR3 is 15 residues long. CDR1 and CDR2 from the germline V gene are MNHEY and SVGAGI. CDR3 DNA sequence: TGTGCCAGCAGGCAGATAACGGGAGCCTCCTACGAGCAGTACTTC. Translated, it gives CASRQITGASYEQYF.

The chain carries TRBV4-2 and TRBJ2-7, with D maybe TRBD2 (5 bases). Germline values: CDR1 LGHNA, CDR2 YNFKEQ. The V gene lost 1 base and the J gene lost 2 bases, with 9 bases spanning the gap. This CDR3 spans 14 amino acids. The CDR3 spells CASSQGAEAYEQYF. The CDR3 bases are TGTGCCAGCAGCCAAGGGGCGGAGGCCTACGAGCAGTACTTC.

In this sample, this clonotype turned up a few times. The rearrangement uses TRBV5-4 and TRBJ2-1; unclear D gene. V was shortened by 1 base and J by 2 bases, with 10 bases between the two germline ends. Germline assignment: CDR1 SGHNT and CDR2 YYREEE (reference sequence). The CDR3 runs to 15 residues. CDR3 residues: CASSLIVRAYNEQFF. CDR3 nucleotides: TGTGCCAGCAGCTTGATAGTGAGAGCCTACAATGAGCAGTTCTTC.